The next 26 T cell receptor beta chains were all read from a single sample in a study of blood T cell repertoires in COVID-19. The repertoire was sequenced with immunoSEQ multiplex PCR; TCRdb's copy has only in-frame clones and lacks some. Counted here are approximately 230,000 clones, 65% to 85% occurring once; the ten biggest clones make up roughly 5.8%. Sequenced input: peripheral blood. Receptors originate from a man older than 75 with acute or convalescent COVID-19.

The chain carries TRBV5-6 and TRBJ1-2, with D maybe TRBD1 (5 bases). The V and J ends lost 2 bases and 6 bases respectively, with 8 bases between them. Per germline, CDR1 SGHDT and CDR2 YYEEEE. The CDR3 totals 12 residues. For the CDR3, the DNA is TGTGCCAGCAGCTTTAAGGGGAATGGCTACACCTTC. Translated: CASSFKGNGYTF.

The rearrangement links TRBV6-1 to TRBJ2-7; 11 bases are shared with TRBD2. The CDR3 has 16 residues. Germline V gene sequence: CDR1 MNHNS, CDR2 SASEGT. J lost 5 bases, V lost 1 base, and 7 bases had no gene match. CDR3 DNA sequence: TGTGCCAGCAGTGAAGTAGTAGCGGGAGGGCCCCACGAGCAGTACTTC. Residues: CASSEVVAGGPHEQYF.

With regard to this clone: Additional DNA sequences in this sample encode the identical CDR3. The chain couples TRBV18 to TRBJ1-1; D might be TRBD1 (5 bases). Per germline, CDR1 KGHSH and CDR2 LQKENI. V was trimmed by 3 bases and J by 0 bases, leaving 5 bases between them. The CDR3 is 13 residues long. This chain's CDR3 is CASSPDMNTEAFF. CDR3 in DNA: TGTGCCAGCTCACCGGACATGAACACTGAAGCTTTCTTT.

The chain has TRBV5-1 and TRBJ2-5, with 9 bases fitting TRBD1. The CDR3 is 16 residues long. The junction had 8 bases not matched to a gene; V was cut back by 3 bases and J by 2 bases. Germline assignment: CDR1 SGHRS and CDR2 YFSETQ. CDR3 sequence reads: CASSSLDRGAQETQYF. CDR3 DNA sequence: TGCGCCAGCAGCTCTCTGGACAGGGGAGCACAAGAGACCCAGTACTTC.

The V and J genes are TRBV18 and TRBJ1-5, with D perhaps TRBD1 (6 bases). This CDR3 contains 13 residues. Germline assignment: CDR1 KGHSH and CDR2 LQKENI. Trimming cost V 3 bases and J 7 bases, with 10 bases left between them. The CDR3 spells CASSPGAWQPQHF. The DNA of the CDR3 is TGTGCCAGCTCACCGGGGGCTTGGCAGCCCCAGCATTTT.

The chain carries TRBV5-1 and TRBJ2-1; 8 bases line up with TRBD1. Germline V gene sequence: CDR1 SGHRS, CDR2 YFSETQ. The CDR3 length is 15 residues. V lost 4 bases, J lost 4 bases, and 7 bases stayed unmatched. As DNA, the CDR3 is TGCGCCAGCAGCACACAGGGGGTCTCGTACAATGAGCAGTTCTTC. This codes for CASSTQGVSYNEQFF.

In this sample, this clone turned up a few times. The chain carries TRBV6-5 and TRBJ2-7; D is possibly TRBD1 (5 bases). This CDR3 is built from 13 residues. CDR1 and CDR2 (germline): MNHEY, SVGAGI. Trimming pared 2 bases from V and 4 bases from J, leaving 9 bases between. CDR3: CASSYNPGYEQYF. The CDR3 DNA sequence: TGTGCCAGCAGTTACAACCCAGGGTACGAGCAGTACTTC.

The chain joins TRBV7-2 to TRBJ2-7; 12 bases are a match to TRBD2. The germline V gene has CDR1 SGHTA and CDR2 FQGNSA. The ends lost 5 bases at V and 13 bases at J; junction bases unmatched: 15. The CDR3 runs to 15 residues. The chain's CDR3 is CASSPGLAGSLPGYF. The CDR3 DNA is TGTGCCAGCAGCCCCGGACTAGCGGGATCCTTGCCCGGTTACTTC.

The J gene is TRBJ2-5, the V gene TRBV14; 7 bases are shared with TRBD2. With V trimmed by 2 bases and J by 5 bases, 8 bases remained unmatched. The CDR3 is made up of 15 amino acids. Germline-derived CDR1 and CDR2 are SGHDN and FVKESK. The CDR3 DNA reads as TGTGCCAGCAGCCAATATACGGGAGGTGGGGAGACCCAGTACTTC. Amino acids: CASSQYTGGGETQYF.

The rearrangement links TRBV3-1 (or the pseudogene TRBV3-2) to TRBJ2-7; a weak D match, TRBD2 (6 bases). Trimming left V 5 bases short and J 2 bases short, with 16 bases between. From germline, CDR1 is LGHDT and CDR2 YNNKEL (reference sequence). CDR3 length: 15 residues. The CDR3 loop is CASSESGFTTYEQYF. The CDR3 DNA reads TGTGCCAGCAGCGAAAGCGGGTTTACTACCTACGAGCAGTACTTC.

The V and J genes are TRBV5-1 and TRBJ1-3; 12 bases fit TRBD1. CDR1 SGHRS and CDR2 YFSETQ come from the germline V gene. The CDR3 loop spans 18 amino acids. V shed 4 bases, J shed 4 bases, and the junction held 12 bases outside the gene matches. CDR3 DNA sequence: TGCGCCAGCAGCGAAGGGGACAGGGGGCTACCCTTCGGAAACACCATATATTTT. It codes for CASSEGDRGLPFGNTIYF. Together with reference TRBV5-1 and TRBJ1-3, the CDR3 gives the full variable domain: KAGVTQTPRYLIKTRGQQVTLSCSPISGHRSVSWYQQTPGQGLQFLFEYFSETQRNKGNFPGRFSGRQFSNSRSEMNVSTLELGDSALYLCASSEGDRGLPFGNTIYFGEGSWLTVV.

In this sample, this clone turned up a few times. CDR3 sequence reads: CAIGTGQEPGETQYF. CDR3 coding DNA: TGTGCCATCGGGACGGGACAGGAACCCGGCGAGACCCAGTACTTC. The gene calls are TRBV10-3 and TRBJ2-5; TRBD1 matches at 8 bases. The ends lost 8 bases at V and 5 bases at J; junction bases unmatched: 13. CDR1 is ENHRY, CDR2 SYGVKD, per germline. The CDR3 spans 15 residues.

A remark on this clone: This specimen includes other DNA sequences encoding the same CDR3. The gene calls are TRBV12-3 or TRBV12-4 and TRBJ2-3; no definite D call. CDR3 length equals 11 residues. V lost 6 bases and J 2 bases, leaving 3 bases between the germline ends. The CDR3 reads CASSYTDTQYF. In DNA, the CDR3 is TGTGCCAGCAGCTACACAGATACGCAGTATTTT.

The chain uses TRBV7-6 and TRBJ1-4; 10 nucleotides align to TRBD1. Per germline, CDR1 SGHVS and CDR2 FNYEAQ. The CDR3 is 15 residues long. V was clipped by 4 bases and J by 8 bases; unmatched bases: 7. This chain's CDR3 is CASSWRQGAGEKLFF. The DNA of the CDR3 is TGTGCCAGCAGCTGGCGACAGGGGGCGGGAGAAAAACTGTTTTTT.

V gene TRBV18 combines with J gene TRBJ2-1, with TRBD1 matching 11 bases. From germline, CDR1 is KGHSH and CDR2 LQKENI. The CDR3 consists of 12 residues. V lost 1 base and J lost 15; bases outside the gene matches: 2. CDR3 coding DNA: TGTGCCAGCTCACCACAGGACAGGGGGCTGTTCTTC. Translating gives CASSPQDRGLFF.

This clone was seen a few times. This sequence joins TRBV19 and TRBJ2-2; TRBD1 matches 10 bases. Trimming removed 10 bases from V and 6 bases from J; junction bases left unmatched: 11. Per the germline V gene, CDR1 is LNHDA and CDR2 is SQIVND (reference sequence). The CDR3 runs 15 residues. This chain's CDR3 is CATDPGQGFPGELFF. The CDR3, as DNA: TGTGCCACCGACCCGGGACAGGGGTTTCCCGGGGAGCTGTTTTTT.

CDR3 residues: CASSLTEKLFF. The CDR3 coding sequence is TGTGCCAGCAGTCTCACAGAAAAACTGTTTTTT. The chain carries TRBV25-1 and TRBJ1-4; D uncertain. Trimming removed 5 bases from V and 8 bases from J, with 6 bases in between. Germline values: CDR1 MGHDK, CDR2 SYGVNS. The CDR3 totals 11 residues. The full variable domain, completed using reference TRBV25-1 and TRBJ1-4, is EADIYQTPRYLVIGTGKKITLECSQTMGHDKMYWYQQDPGMELHLIHYSYGVNSTEKGDLSSESTVSRIRTEHFPLTLESARPSHTSQYLCASSLTEKLFFGSGTQLSVL.

This chain uses TRBV3-1 (or the pseudogene TRBV3-2) with TRBJ1-2; D not certain. The CDR3 covers 13 residues. V shed 1 base and J shed 8 bases, with 11 bases lying between them. Germline CDR1 LGHDT, CDR2 YNNKEL (reference sequence). The CDR3 loop is CASSQGHPRGYTF. DNA of the CDR3: TGTGCCAGCAGCCAAGGTCATCCCAGAGGCTACACCTTC.

The chain combines TRBV19 with TRBJ2-7; no clear D gene. V was pared by 7 bases and J by 2 bases, with 9 bases between. There are 12 residues in the CDR3. The germline gives CDR1 LNHDA, CDR2 SQIVND (reference sequence). The CDR3 is CASTYSPYEQYF. The CDR3 DNA follows: TGTGCCAGTACGTACAGTCCCTACGAGCAGTACTTC.

The rearrangement uses TRBV6-5 and TRBJ1-4; D not certain. V gave up 6 bases and J gave up 5 bases, with 16 bases separating them. The CDR3 runs 15 residues. CDR1 MNHEY and CDR2 SVGAGI come from the germline V gene. Written as DNA, the CDR3 is TGTGCCAGCAGGGGGTGGGGAGGAGAGAATGAAAAACTGTTTTTT. Amino acid sequence: CASRGWGGENEKLFF.

The J gene is TRBJ2-1, the V gene TRBV11-3; 14 bases match TRBD2. CDR1 is SGHNT, CDR2 YENEEA, per germline. J gave up 3 bases and V 4 bases, and 5 bases lay outside the gene matches. The CDR3 totals 17 residues. CDR3 sequence: CASSSGTSGSVYNEQFF. The CDR3, as DNA: TGTGCCAGCAGCTCAGGGACTAGCGGGAGTGTCTACAATGAGCAGTTCTTC.

This CDR3 reads CASSRPTSGGSETQYF. CDR3 DNA: TGTGCCAGCAGCCGCCCGACTAGCGGGGGTTCGGAGACCCAGTACTTC. The chain joins TRBV3-1 (or the pseudogene TRBV3-2) to TRBJ2-5, with TRBD2 identical over 12 bases. CDR1 is LGHDT, CDR2 YNNKEL, per germline (reference sequence). This CDR3 has 16 residues. J lost 5 bases, V lost 4 bases, and 8 bases had no gene match.

The chain has TRBV15 and TRBJ2-3; D uncertain. In germline, CDR1 is LNHNV, CDR2 YYDKDF (reference sequence). The CDR3 sequence is 15 residues long. Trimming took 4 bases from V and 2 from J, leaving 13 bases between them. The CDR3 sequence is CATSTDLHPTDTQYF. CDR3 in DNA: TGTGCCACCAGCACCGACTTACATCCCACAGATACGCAGTATTTT.

This clone was recorded once. The chain recombines TRBV30 with TRBJ2-3; D possibly corresponds to TRBD2 (5 bases). Germline CDR1 and CDR2: GTSNPN and SVGIG (reference sequence). V was pared by 0 bases and J by 1 base, with 11 bases between. This CDR3 comprises 15 residues. DNA for the CDR3: TGTGCCTGGAGTGTACGAGGGCTCGGCACAGATACGCAGTATTTT. Translating it yields CAWSVRGLGTDTQYF.

The V call is TRBV11-2, the J call TRBJ2-2, with D perhaps matching TRBD2 (5 bases). Germline V gene data show CDR1 as SGHAT and CDR2 as FQNNGV. The germline V and J ends were trimmed by 3 bases and 6 bases, with 8 bases remaining between them. The CDR3 extends over 13 amino acids. In DNA, the CDR3 is TGTGCCAGCAGCTTCGGGGAAGCCGGGGAGCTGTTTTTT. It yields the protein CASSFGEAGELFF.

V gene TRBV19 combines with J gene TRBJ1-2, with TRBD1 matching 9 bases. CDR3 length equals 16 residues. J lost 3 bases, V lost 6 bases, and 11 bases had no gene match. Germline assignment: CDR1 LNHDA and CDR2 SQIVND (reference sequence). This CDR3 is CASRGQGESLYYGYTF. CDR3 nucleotides: TGTGCCAGTAGGGGACAGGGAGAATCACTTTACTATGGCTACACCTTC.